Following are 9 T cell receptor beta chains from one sample sequenced in a study of T cells in Graves' hyperthyroidism and ophthalmopathy. Amplification targeted TCR beta CDR3 regions from RNA transcripts. The HTBI primer set served for first-round RT-PCR of the TCR CDR3. TCRdb re-derived calls from the multiplex PCR reads in MiXCR, one entry per CDR3 protein. The table records approximately 690,000 distinct CDR3 sequences, around 20% of them present only once. The sample comprised blood. The receptors stem from a man younger than 45 with Graves' ophthalmopathy.

The table lists this clonotype with many counts. The rearrangement uses TRBV28 and TRBJ1-1; 9 bases agree with TRBD1. Germline assignment: CDR1 MDHEN and CDR2 SYDVKM. With 5 bases clipped from V and 11 bases from J, the junction kept 15 bases outside the gene matches. The CDR3 runs to 15 residues. CDR3 residues: CASSLRTGAHGGAFF. Here the CDR3 DNA reads TGTGCCAGCAGTCTCAGGACAGGGGCCCATGGAGGGGCTTTCTTT.

This clonotype was seen at least ten times. V gene TRBV11-1 combines with J gene TRBJ2-1; D may be TRBD2 (5 bases). Per germline, CDR1 SGHAT and CDR2 FQDESV (reference sequence). The CDR3 has 13 amino acids. Trimming shortened V by 2 bases and J by 10 bases, and 12 bases separated the two germline ends. In DNA, the CDR3 is TGTGCCAGCAGCTTAAGGGTTCGGGGAGAGCAGTTCTTC. It translates to CASSLRVRGEQFF. The full variable domain, with the rest looked up from reference TRBV11-1 and TRBJ2-1, is EAEVAQSPRYKITEKSQAVAFWCDPISGHATLYWYRQILGQGPELLVQFQDESVVDDSQLPKDRFSAERLKGVDSTLKIQPAELGDSAMYLCASSLRVRGEQFFGPGTRLTVL.

The table lists this clonotype with many counts. The chain combines TRBV9 with TRBJ2-5; D possibly matches TRBD1 or TRBD2 (6 bases each). Trimming shortened V by 4 bases and J by 1 base, and 20 bases separated the two germline ends. CDR1 and CDR2 from the germline V gene are SGDLS and YYNGEE. The CDR3 extends over 17 amino acids. Here the CDR3 reads CASSPQGGGGGQETQYF. The DNA for the CDR3 is TGTGCCAGCAGCCCCCAGGGTGGAGGAGGGGGCCAAGAGACCCAGTACTTC.

As for this clonotype: A read error is possible here, since a much larger clone lies one base away. V is TRBV28 and J is TRBJ2-5, with 7 bases matching TRBD2. This CDR3 has 17 amino acids. The ends lost 2 bases at V and 3 bases at J; junction bases unmatched: 12. Germline V gene sequence: CDR1 MDHEN, CDR2 SYDVKM. In nucleotides, the CDR3 is TGTGCCAGCAGTTTAGGACCGGCGGGAGTGGGGAAAGAGACCCAGTACTTC. Encoded protein: CASSLGPAGVGKETQYF.

DNA of the CDR3: TGTGCCAGCACCCTCATGAACTACGAGCAGTACTTC. It translates to CASTLMNYEQYF. This chain connects TRBV2 to TRBJ2-7; D not resolved. V shed 7 bases and J shed 3 bases, with 10 bases lying between them. Germline values: CDR1 SNHLY, CDR2 FYNNEI. The CDR3 contains 12 residues.

A remark on this clonotype: A much larger clone differs from this one at a single base, so this may be a read error. V and J are TRBV28 and TRBJ1-1; D not resolved. The CDR3 consists of 11 residues. CDR1 is MDHEN and CDR2 is SYDVKM in the germline V gene. Here the CDR3 DNA reads TGTGCCGCCACCCAAAACACTGACGCTTTCTTT. Its translation: CAATQNTDAFF. Supplemented by reference TRBV28 and TRBJ1-1, the full variable domain reads DVKVTQSSRYLVKRTGEKVFLECVQDMDHENMFWYRQDPGLGLRLIYFSYDVKMKEKGDIPEGYSVSREKKERFSLILESASTNQTSMYLCAATQNTDAFFGQGTRLTVV.

The chain recombines TRBV20-1 with TRBJ2-3; 12 bases align to TRBD2. V was clipped by 0 bases and J by 5 bases; unmatched bases: 3. The CDR3 consists of 15 residues. Germline V gives CDR1 DFQATT, CDR2 SNEGSKA (reference sequence). The CDR3, as DNA: TGCAGTGCTAGAGAGATACTAGCGGGAGGAGATACGCAGTATTTT. As protein: CSAREILAGGDTQYF.

This clonotype appeared many times. This chain links TRBV28 with TRBJ2-1; D unresolved. The CDR3 is 18 amino acids. Trimming left V 3 bases short and J 0 bases short, with 18 bases between. The germline CDR1 and CDR2 sequences are MDHEN and SYDVKM. The chain's CDR3 is CASSFYKTLGVSYNEQFF. Written as DNA, the CDR3 is TGTGCCAGCAGTTTTTACAAGACGCTCGGAGTCTCCTACAATGAGCAGTTCTTC.

This clonotype was seen only a few times. The chain recombines TRBV7-9 with TRBJ2-2; TRBD1 matches 7 bases. Germline lookup yields CDR1 SEHNR and CDR2 FQNEAQ (reference sequence). The CDR3 sequence is 16 residues long. The trim removed 5 bases at V and 1 base at J, leaving 7 bases unmatched. The chain's CDR3 is CASSPAGTVNTGELFF. The CDR3 DNA is TGTGCCAGCAGCCCCGCCGGGACAGTGAACACCGGGGAGCTGTTTTTT.